Here is one T cell receptor beta chain with its context. V trimming: 6 bases; J trimming: 5 bases; junction bases outside the gene matches: 18. From germline, CDR1 is SNHLY and CDR2 FYNNEI. This CDR3 is built from 17 residues. This sample was included in a study of human versus mouse CDR3 diversity and MHC coevolution. Clones were read by immunoSEQ multiplex PCR, and TCRdb kept only the in-frame ones, dropping some. The sample consists of about 77,000 clones, around 90% of them appearing once. The rearrangement uses TRBV2 and TRBJ1-2; 7 bases map to TRBD1. Sequencing was carried out using naive CD4+ T cells from blood. The subset is: CD45RO-negative CD62L-positive naive CD4 T cells. The TCR sequence derives from a person aged 25 to 75 in good health. In DNA form, the CDR3 reads TGTGCCAGCAGGGACTCGGAGACAGGGTCCTTTCTTTATGGCTACACCTTC. Translating gives CASRDSETGSFLYGYTF.